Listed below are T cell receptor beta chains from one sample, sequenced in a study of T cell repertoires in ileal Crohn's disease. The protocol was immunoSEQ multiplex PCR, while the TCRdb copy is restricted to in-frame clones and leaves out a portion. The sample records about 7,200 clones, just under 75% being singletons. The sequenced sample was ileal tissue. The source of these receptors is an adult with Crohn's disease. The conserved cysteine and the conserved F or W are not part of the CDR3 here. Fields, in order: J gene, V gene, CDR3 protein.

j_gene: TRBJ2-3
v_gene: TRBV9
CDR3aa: TSSVEGGLDTQY

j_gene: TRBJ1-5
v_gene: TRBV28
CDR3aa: ASSLMAQQYSNQPQH

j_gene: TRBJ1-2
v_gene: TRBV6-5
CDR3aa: ASSYLDREGYT

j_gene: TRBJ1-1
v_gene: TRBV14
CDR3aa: ASSQGTNTEAF

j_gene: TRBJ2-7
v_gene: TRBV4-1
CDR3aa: ASSQDLRGWEQY

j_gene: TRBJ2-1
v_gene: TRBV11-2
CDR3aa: ASSSPGLAVNEQF

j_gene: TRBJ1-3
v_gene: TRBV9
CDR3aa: ASSVGTTARTPIY

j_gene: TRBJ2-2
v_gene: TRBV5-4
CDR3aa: ASSLDPGMNTGELF

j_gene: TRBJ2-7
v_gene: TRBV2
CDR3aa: ASRLQDYEQY

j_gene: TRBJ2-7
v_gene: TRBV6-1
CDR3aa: ASSEWGGTGSEQY

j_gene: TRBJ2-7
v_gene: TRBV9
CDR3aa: ASSITSGPTLYEQY

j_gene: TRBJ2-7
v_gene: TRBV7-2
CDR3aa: ASRPSLAATYEQY

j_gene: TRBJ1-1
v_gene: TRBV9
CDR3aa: ASSAEGGYEAF

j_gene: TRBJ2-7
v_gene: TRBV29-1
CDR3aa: SVEISAEQY

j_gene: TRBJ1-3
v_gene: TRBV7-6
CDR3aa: ASSSQGWGSGNTIY

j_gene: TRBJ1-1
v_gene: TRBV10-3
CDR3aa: AISDRTGGNTEAF

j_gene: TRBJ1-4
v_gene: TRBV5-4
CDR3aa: ASSVDSRSNEKLF

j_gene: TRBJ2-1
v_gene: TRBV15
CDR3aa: ATSRDGEQF

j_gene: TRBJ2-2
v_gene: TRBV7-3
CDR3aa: ASRPRDRGGGELF

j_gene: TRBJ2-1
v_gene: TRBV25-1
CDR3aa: ASSQDYSYNEQF

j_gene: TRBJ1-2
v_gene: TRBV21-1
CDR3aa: ASSKGKGGTANYGYT

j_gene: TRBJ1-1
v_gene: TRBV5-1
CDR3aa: ASTMVGTGITEAF

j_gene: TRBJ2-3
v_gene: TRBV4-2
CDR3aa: ASSQEGFTDTQY

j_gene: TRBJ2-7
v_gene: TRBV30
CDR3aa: AWTPQRGGNEQY

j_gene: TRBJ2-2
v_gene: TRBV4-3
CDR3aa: ASSYGSRFTGELF

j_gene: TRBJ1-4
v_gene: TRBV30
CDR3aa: AGREWRREKLF

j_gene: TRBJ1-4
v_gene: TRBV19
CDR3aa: ASSILSAPEKLF

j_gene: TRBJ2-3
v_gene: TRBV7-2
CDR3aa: ASSWSGTSTDTQY

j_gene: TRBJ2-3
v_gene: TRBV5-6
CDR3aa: ASSYSGYTDTQY

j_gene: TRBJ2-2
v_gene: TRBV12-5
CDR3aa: ASGLGTGQGDTGELF

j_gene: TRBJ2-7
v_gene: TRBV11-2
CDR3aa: ASSLGLLEQY

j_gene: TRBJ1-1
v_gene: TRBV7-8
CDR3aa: ASSQLGVSTEAF